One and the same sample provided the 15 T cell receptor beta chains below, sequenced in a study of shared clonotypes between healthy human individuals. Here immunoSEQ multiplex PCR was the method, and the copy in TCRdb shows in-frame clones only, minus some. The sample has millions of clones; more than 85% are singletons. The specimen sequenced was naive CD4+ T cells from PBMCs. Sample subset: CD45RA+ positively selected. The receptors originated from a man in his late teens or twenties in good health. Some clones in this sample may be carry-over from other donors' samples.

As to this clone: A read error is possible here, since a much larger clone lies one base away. The CDR3 here is CASRWDLTDTQYF. The CDR3 DNA reads as TGTGCCAGCAGATGGGACCTCACAGATACGCAGTATTTT. This chain links TRBV6-5 with TRBJ2-3, with D perhaps TRBD1 or TRBD2 (5 bases each). The length of the CDR3 is 13 residues. Trimming removed 6 bases from V and 2 bases from J, with 9 bases in between. Germline CDR1 MNHEY, CDR2 SVGAGI.

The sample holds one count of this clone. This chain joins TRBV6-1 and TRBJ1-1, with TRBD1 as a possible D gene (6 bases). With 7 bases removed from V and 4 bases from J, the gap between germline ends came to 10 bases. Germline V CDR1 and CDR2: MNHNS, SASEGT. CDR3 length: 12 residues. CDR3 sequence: CASTWGRTEAFF. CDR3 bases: TGTGCCAGCACCTGGGGGCGCACTGAAGCTTTCTTT.

The CDR3, as DNA: TGTGCCAGCGCGCCCGACCTTCGGGGGGCCGGCTACAATGAGCAGTTCTTC. Translation gives CASAPDLRGAGYNEQFF. The genes are TRBV4-2 and TRBJ2-1; perhaps TRBD2 as D (7 bases). Between the trimmed V and J ends, which lost 8 bases and 3 bases, there was a span of 23 bases. Germline CDR1 reads LGHNA; CDR2 reads YNFKEQ. This CDR3 has 17 residues.

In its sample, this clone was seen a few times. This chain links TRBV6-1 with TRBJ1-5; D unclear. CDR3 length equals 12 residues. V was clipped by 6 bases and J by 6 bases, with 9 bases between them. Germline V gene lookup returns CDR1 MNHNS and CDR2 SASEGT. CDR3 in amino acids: CASSQEGQPQHF. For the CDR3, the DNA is TGTGCCAGCAGCCAGGAAGGTCAGCCCCAGCATTTT.

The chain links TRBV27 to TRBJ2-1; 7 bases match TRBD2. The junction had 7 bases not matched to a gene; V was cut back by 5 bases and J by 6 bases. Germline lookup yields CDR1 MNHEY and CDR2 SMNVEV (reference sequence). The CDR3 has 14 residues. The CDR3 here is CASSARLAFNEQFF. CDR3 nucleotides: TGTGCCAGCAGTGCTCGACTAGCCTTCAATGAGCAGTTCTTC.

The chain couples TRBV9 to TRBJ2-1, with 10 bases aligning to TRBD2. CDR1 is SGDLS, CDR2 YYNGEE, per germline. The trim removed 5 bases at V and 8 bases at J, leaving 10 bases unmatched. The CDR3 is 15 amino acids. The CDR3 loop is CASSGDGTSVYEQFF. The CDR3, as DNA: TGTGCCAGCAGTGGGGACGGGACTAGCGTCTATGAGCAGTTCTTC. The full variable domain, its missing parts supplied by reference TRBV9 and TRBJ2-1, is DSGVTQTPKHLITATGQRVTLRCSPRSGDLSVYWYQQSLDQGLQFLIQYYNGEERAKGNILERFSAQQFPDLHSELNLSSLELGDSALYFCASSGDGTSVYEQFFGPGTRLTVL.

For the CDR3, the DNA is TGTGCCACCAGCGGCGACAGGATTGGTTACACTGAAGCTTTCTTT. Its protein is CATSGDRIGYTEAFF. V usage is TRBV15 and J usage is TRBJ1-1; TRBD1 might be the D (6 bases). V lost 5 bases, J lost 3 bases, and 16 bases lay in between. The germline V gene has CDR1 LNHNV and CDR2 YYDKDF (reference sequence). The CDR3 is 15 amino acids.

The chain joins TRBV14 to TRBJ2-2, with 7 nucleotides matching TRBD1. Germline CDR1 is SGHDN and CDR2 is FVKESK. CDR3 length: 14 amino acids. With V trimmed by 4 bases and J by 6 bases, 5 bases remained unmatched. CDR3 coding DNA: TGTGCCAGCAGCCCCGGACAGGTTGCCGGGGAGCTGTTTTTT. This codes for CASSPGQVAGELFF. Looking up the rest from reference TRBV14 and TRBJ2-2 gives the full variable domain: EAGVTQFPSHSVIEKGQTVTLRCDPISGHDNLYWYRRVMGKEIKFLLHFVKESKQDESGMPNNRFLAERTGGTYSTLKVQPAELEDSGVYFCASSPGQVAGELFFGEGSRLTVL.

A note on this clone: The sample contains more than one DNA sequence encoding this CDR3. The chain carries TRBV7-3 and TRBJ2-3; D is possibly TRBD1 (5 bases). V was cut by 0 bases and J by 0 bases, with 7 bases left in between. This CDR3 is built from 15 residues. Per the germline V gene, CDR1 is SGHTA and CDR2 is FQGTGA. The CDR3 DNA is TGTGCCAGCAGCTTAACGGGGCCTAGCACAGATACGCAGTATTTT. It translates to CASSLTGPSTDTQYF.

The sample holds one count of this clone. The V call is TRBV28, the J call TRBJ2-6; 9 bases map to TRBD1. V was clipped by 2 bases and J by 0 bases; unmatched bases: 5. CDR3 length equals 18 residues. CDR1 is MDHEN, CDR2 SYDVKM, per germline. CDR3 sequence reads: CASSLKPGQGSGANVLTF. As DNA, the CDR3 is TGTGCCAGCAGTTTAAAACCGGGACAGGGCTCTGGGGCCAACGTCCTGACTTTC.

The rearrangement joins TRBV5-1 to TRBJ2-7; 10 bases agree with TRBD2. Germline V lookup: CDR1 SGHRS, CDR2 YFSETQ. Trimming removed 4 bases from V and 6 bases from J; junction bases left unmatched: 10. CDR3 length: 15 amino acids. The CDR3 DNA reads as TGCGCCAGCAGCGGGCTAGCGGGAGCTAAGCTCGAGCAGTACTTC. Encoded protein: CASSGLAGAKLEQYF. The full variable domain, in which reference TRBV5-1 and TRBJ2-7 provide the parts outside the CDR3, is KAGVTQTPRYLIKTRGQQVTLSCSPISGHRSVSWYQQTPGQGLQFLFEYFSETQRNKGNFPGRFSGRQFSNSRSEMNVSTLELGDSALYLCASSGLAGAKLEQYFGPGTRLTVT.

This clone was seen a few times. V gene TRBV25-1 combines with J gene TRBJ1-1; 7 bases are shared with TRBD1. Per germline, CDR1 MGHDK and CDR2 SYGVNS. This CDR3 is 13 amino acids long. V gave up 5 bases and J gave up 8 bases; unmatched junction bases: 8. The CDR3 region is CASSTPGGREAFF. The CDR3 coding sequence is TGTGCCAGCAGTACGCCAGGGGGAAGGGAAGCTTTCTTT.

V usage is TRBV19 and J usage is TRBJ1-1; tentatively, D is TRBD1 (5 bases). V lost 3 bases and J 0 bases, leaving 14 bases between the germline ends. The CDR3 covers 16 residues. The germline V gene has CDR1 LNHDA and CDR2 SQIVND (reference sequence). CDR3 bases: TGTGCCAGTAGTATCAGGGCCGGGGCCCTGAACACTGAAGCTTTCTTT. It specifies CASSIRAGALNTEAFF. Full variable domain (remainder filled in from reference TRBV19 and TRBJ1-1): DGGITQSPKYLFRKEGQNVTLSCEQNLNHDAMYWYRQDPGQGLRLIYYSQIVNDFQKGDIAEGYSVSREKKESFPLTVTSAQKNPTAFYLCASSIRAGALNTEAFFGQGTRLTVV.

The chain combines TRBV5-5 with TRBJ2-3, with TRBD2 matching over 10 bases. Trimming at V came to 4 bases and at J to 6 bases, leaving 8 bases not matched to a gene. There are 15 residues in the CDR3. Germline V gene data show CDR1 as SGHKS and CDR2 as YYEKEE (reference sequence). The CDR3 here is CASSLSGRGSDTQYF. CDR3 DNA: TGTGCCAGCAGCCTCAGCGGGAGGGGTTCTGATACGCAGTATTTT.

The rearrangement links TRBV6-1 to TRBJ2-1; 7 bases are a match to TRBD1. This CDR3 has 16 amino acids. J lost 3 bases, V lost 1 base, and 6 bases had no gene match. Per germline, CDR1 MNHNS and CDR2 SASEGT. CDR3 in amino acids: CASSEGQGMSYNEQFF. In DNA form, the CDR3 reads TGTGCCAGCAGTGAAGGACAGGGAATGAGCTACAATGAGCAGTTCTTC.